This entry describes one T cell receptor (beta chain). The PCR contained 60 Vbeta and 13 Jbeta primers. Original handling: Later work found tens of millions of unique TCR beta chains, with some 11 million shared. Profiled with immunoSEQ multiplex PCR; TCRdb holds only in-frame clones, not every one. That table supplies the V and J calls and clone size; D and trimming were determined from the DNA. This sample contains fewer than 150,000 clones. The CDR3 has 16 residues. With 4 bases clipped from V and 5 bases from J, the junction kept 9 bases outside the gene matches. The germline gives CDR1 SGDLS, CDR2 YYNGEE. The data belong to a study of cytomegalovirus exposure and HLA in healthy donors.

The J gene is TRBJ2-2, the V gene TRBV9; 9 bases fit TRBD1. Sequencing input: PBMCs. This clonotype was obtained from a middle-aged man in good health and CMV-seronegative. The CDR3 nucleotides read TGTGCCAGCAGCTCACCCCGGGACAGGGATACCGGGGAGCTGTTTTTT. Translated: CASSSPRDRDTGELFF.